These 22 T cell receptor beta chains were all obtained from the same sample, sequenced in a study of molecular identifiers for immune sequencing clone quantification. A single record per CDR3 protein comes from TCRdb applying MiXCR to the PCR reads. The repertoire holds over 600,000 distinct CDR3 sequences, just under 20% seen once, with around 0.86% in the top ten. Sequenced input: naive CD8+ T cells from blood, with Jurkat cell RNA spiked in. Sample subset: FACS-sorted CD8+CD4-CCR7+CD45RA+ naive T cells. These receptors were taken from a human donor in good health. Some libraries in this study had Jurkat cell RNA spiked in.

This clonotype was observed many times. The V and J genes are TRBV18 and TRBJ2-1; TRBD1 agrees at 8 bases. Trimming removed 0 bases from V and 0 bases from J; junction bases left unmatched: 7. The CDR3 consists of 18 residues. Germline V lookup: CDR1 KGHSH, CDR2 LQKENI. The CDR3 DNA is TGTGCCAGCTCACCACCCCTCCCTGGACAGGGCTCCTACAATGAGCAGTTCTTC. Protein: CASSPPLPGQGSYNEQFF.

The table lists this clonotype with a few counts. The chain recombines TRBV5-1 with TRBJ1-1; 11 bases map to TRBD1. This CDR3 spans 15 amino acids. Germline CDR1 reads SGHRS; CDR2 reads YFSETQ. The V gene end was trimmed by 4 bases and the J gene end by 4 bases; junction bases not matched to a gene: 6. The CDR3 DNA reads TGCGCCAGCAGCGGGGGGACAGGGGGTTCCACTGAAGCTTTCTTT. It specifies CASSGGTGGSTEAFF.

This clonotype was picked up many times. This sequence joins TRBV4-2 and TRBJ1-1, with D hard to call. This CDR3 is 15 amino acids long. V was cut by 0 bases and J by 0 bases, with 8 bases left in between. Germline values: CDR1 LGHNA, CDR2 YNFKEQ. In DNA form, the CDR3 reads TGTGCCAGCAGCCAAGAATCCGGTTTGAACACTGAAGCTTTCTTT. Protein sequence: CASSQESGLNTEAFF.

Comment on this clonotype: This could be a read error, since a much larger clone is one nucleotide away. The gene calls are TRBV14 and TRBJ1-1; D perhaps matches TRBD1 (5 bases). The CDR3 length is 14 residues. V dropped 4 bases and J dropped 5 bases, with 14 bases sitting between them. In germline, CDR1 is SGHDN, CDR2 FVKESK. The CDR3 loop reads CASSRDAWGTEAFF. In nucleotides, the CDR3 is TGTGCCAGCAGCCGAGATGCTTGGGGGACTGAAGCTTTCTTT.

This clonotype was observed many times. The chain links TRBV12-5 to TRBJ2-3; 9 bases are shared with TRBD2. Unmatched junction bases numbered 9, after V lost 0 bases and J lost 2 bases. This CDR3 comprises 18 residues. From germline, CDR1 is LGHNT and CDR2 FRNRAP. CDR3 nucleotide sequence: TGTGCTAGTGGTTTGGTAGCGGGGGGCTATATCGTCACAGATACGCAGTATTTT. The encoded protein is CASGLVAGGYIVTDTQYF.

This clonotype was seen many times. The chain links TRBV30 to TRBJ1-5; D is possibly TRBD1 (6 bases). The CDR3 length is 15 residues. With 5 bases removed from V and 2 bases from J, the gap between germline ends came to 16 bases. Germline CDR1 is GTSNPN and CDR2 is SVGIG (reference sequence). The CDR3 sequence is CAWAWGPGGNQPQHF. In nucleotides, the CDR3 is TGTGCCTGGGCCTGGGGGCCGGGAGGCAATCAGCCCCAGCATTTT.

The chain joins TRBV2 to TRBJ1-1, with a possible D match to TRBD1 (5 bases). The V and J ends lost 8 bases and 3 bases respectively, with 16 bases between them. Germline V gene data show CDR1 as SNHLY and CDR2 as FYNNEI. CDR3 length equals 14 residues. The CDR3 sequence is CASQGGWLDTEAFF. CDR3 sequence (DNA): TGTGCCAGCCAGGGCGGGTGGCTCGACACTGAAGCTTTCTTT.

This clonotype was counted at least ten times. The DNA for the CDR3 is TGTGCCAGTACAGCCGGGACACGCTCCAATCAGCCCCAGCATTTT. Its translation is CASTAGTRSNQPQHF. The rearrangement uses TRBV19 and TRBJ1-5; a possible D gene is TRBD1 (6 bases). Trimming cost V 7 bases and J 3 bases, with 16 bases left between them. CDR1 and CDR2 (germline): LNHDA, SQIVND (reference sequence). The CDR3 sequence is 15 residues long. The entire variable domain, with the rest obtained from reference TRBV19 and TRBJ1-5, is as follows: DGGITQSPKYLFRKEGQNVTLSCEQNLNHDAMYWYRQDPGQGLRLIYYSQIVNDFQKGDIAEGYSVSREKKESFPLTVTSAQKNPTAFYLCASTAGTRSNQPQHFGDGTRLSIL.

The J gene is TRBJ2-2, the V gene TRBV13; 8 bases fit TRBD1. The CDR3 has 15 residues. Unmatched junction bases numbered 8, after V lost 5 bases and J lost 6 bases. The germline CDR1 and CDR2 sequences are PRHDT and FYEKMQ (reference sequence). The CDR3 loop is CASSGGQALAGELFF. Written as DNA, the CDR3 is TGTGCCAGCAGCGGGGGACAGGCTTTGGCCGGGGAGCTGTTTTTT.

This clonotype came up a few times. The V call is TRBV29-1, the J call TRBJ1-1; possible D gene TRBD1, 5 bases. The V end was cut by 4 bases, the J end by 0 bases, with 18 bases between. The CDR3 runs 16 residues. In germline, CDR1 is SQVTM, CDR2 ANQGSEA. CDR3 sequence: CSVVGGAEGLNTEAFF. CDR3 coding DNA: TGCAGCGTTGTAGGTGGGGCGGAAGGCTTGAACACTGAAGCTTTCTTT.

This clonotype was counted only a few times. The chain is built from TRBV24-1 and TRBJ1-2; D not resolved. Germline values: CDR1 KGHDR, CDR2 SFDVKD. The CDR3 spans 12 residues. Trimming took off 3 bases at V and 10 bases at J, with 11 bases between the two ends. CDR3 in amino acids: CATSDAGTDYTF. The CDR3 region has the DNA TGTGCCACCAGTGATGCAGGCACTGACTACACCTTC.

This clonotype was counted many times. This chain uses TRBV6-1 with TRBJ2-7, with D perhaps TRBD1 (6 bases). Germline V gives CDR1 MNHNS, CDR2 SASEGT. V lost 7 bases, J lost 2 bases, and 12 bases lay in between. The CDR3 contains 13 residues. The CDR3 spells CASKPTGTYEQYF. CDR3 DNA: TGTGCCAGCAAGCCCACAGGGACCTACGAGCAGTACTTC.

This clonotype was counted between two and nine times. This chain joins TRBV27 and TRBJ2-7; tentative D call: TRBD2 (6 bases). The CDR3 covers 15 residues. The V gene's germline CDR1 is MNHEY and CDR2 SMNVEV (reference sequence). Trimming pared 5 bases from V and 0 bases from J, leaving 14 bases between. The CDR3 bases are TGTGCCAGCAGTGTTATGTCCGGGAGCTCCTACGAGCAGTACTTC. It encodes CASSVMSGSSYEQYF.

The table lists this clonotype with many counts. The chain joins TRBV11-2 to TRBJ2-1; no reliable D call. This CDR3 contains 12 residues. V was pared by 1 base and J by 5 bases, with 3 bases between. Germline CDR1 and CDR2: SGHAT and FQNNGV. The CDR3 sequence: CASSLGHNEQFF. As DNA, the CDR3 is TGTGCCAGCAGCTTAGGCCACAATGAGCAGTTCTTC.

This clonotype was recorded at least ten times. This chain connects TRBV28 to TRBJ2-5; 10 positions match TRBD1. V lost 2 bases, J lost 1 base, and 7 bases stayed unmatched. The CDR3 contains 17 residues. The germline V gene encodes CDR1 MDHEN and CDR2 SYDVKM. DNA for the CDR3: TGTGCCAGCAGTTTAGGTGTCGGGACAGGGGCCCAAGAGACCCAGTACTTC. It specifies CASSLGVGTGAQETQYF. Full variable domain (remainder filled in from reference TRBV28 and TRBJ2-5): DVKVTQSSRYLVKRTGEKVFLECVQDMDHENMFWYRQDPGLGLRLIYFSYDVKMKEKGDIPEGYSVSREKKERFSLILESASTNQTSMYLCASSLGVGTGAQETQYFGPGTRLLVL.

In its sample, this clonotype was seen many times. This chain connects TRBV27 to TRBJ2-7; 10 bases match TRBD2. The CDR3 extends over 14 amino acids. The trim removed 6 bases at V and 7 bases at J, leaving 9 bases unmatched. Germline V gene sequence: CDR1 MNHEY, CDR2 SMNVEV (reference sequence). The CDR3 DNA reads TGTGCCAGCAGGTGGCTAGCGGGAGAGGGGGAGCAGTACTTC. This gives the protein CASRWLAGEGEQYF.

This clonotype occurred many times. V usage is TRBV4-1 and J usage is TRBJ1-6, with no clear D. CDR3 size: 18 residues. The germline V gene has CDR1 MGHRA and CDR2 YSYEKL. V shed 0 bases and J shed 0 bases, with 12 bases lying between them. The CDR3 spells CASSQDRRASSYNSPLHF. CDR3 coding DNA: TGCGCCAGCAGCCAAGATAGGAGGGCGAGCTCCTATAATTCACCCCTCCACTTT.

As for this clonotype: This CDR3 is missing its conserved last phenylalanine or tryptophan, likely due to a read error. J is TRBJ1-1 and V is TRBV7-6; D is uncertain. Trimming took off 0 bases at V and 1 base at J, with 3 bases between the two ends. Germline-derived CDR1 and CDR2 are SGHVS and FNYEAQ. The CDR3 loop spans 13 amino acids. CDR3 protein: CASSLAENTEAFS. CDR3 nucleotides: TGTGCCAGCAGCTTAGCAGAGAACACTGAAGCTTTCTCT.

In its sample, this clonotype was seen many times. The V and J genes are TRBV7-3 and TRBJ2-1, with a tentative D call TRBD2 (6 bases). Germline CDR1 is SGHTA and CDR2 is FQGTGA. CDR3 size: 15 residues. V shed 1 base and J shed 2 bases, with 9 bases lying between them. CDR3 region: CASSLMSGPYNEQFF. DNA for the CDR3: TGTGCCAGCAGCTTAATGAGCGGGCCCTACAATGAGCAGTTCTTC.

About this clonotype itself: A much larger clone differs by one base, so this may be a read error. The chain couples TRBV12-3 or TRBV12-4 to TRBJ1-2; TRBD1 matches 7 bases. The CDR3 loop spans 15 amino acids. In nucleotides, the CDR3 is TGTGCCAGCGGTTTCACAGGGGACTTTAACTATGGCTACACCTTC. Encoded protein: CASGFTGDFNYGYTF.

This clonotype was counted ten times or more. The rearrangement uses TRBV19 and TRBJ2-5; TRBD1 agrees at 9 bases. V was clipped by 5 bases and J by 5 bases; unmatched bases: 12. The length of the CDR3 is 16 residues. Germline values: CDR1 LNHDA, CDR2 SQIVND (reference sequence). This CDR3 is CASSPWGTGMVETQYF. The CDR3 DNA reads as TGTGCCAGTAGTCCCTGGGGGACAGGGATGGTGGAGACCCAGTACTTC.

Ten or more counts support this clonotype. This chain connects TRBV18 to TRBJ2-7; D unresolved. The CDR3 loop spans 15 amino acids. The germline gives CDR1 KGHSH, CDR2 LQKENI. V lost 6 bases and J 4 bases, leaving 19 bases between the germline ends. DNA for the CDR3: TGTGCCAGCTCCCCCCAGACGATGGCCCCTTACGAGCAGTACTTC. Its translation is CASSPQTMAPYEQYF.